Below are 17 T cell receptor beta chains sequenced from a single sample in a study of T cells expressing NK-cell markers. Reanalyzing the 5' RACE reads, TCRdb keeps one entry per CDR3 protein, without DNA. With 20,000 to 25,000 distinct CDR3 sequences in the sample, the ten largest clones hold 58%. The sample comprised blood T cells: a sorted CD56 or NKG2C T cell subset, CD4+ or CD8+ T cells, or bulk PBMC T cells (not recorded which). The receptors stem from a man aged 18-70 years in good health.

The chain carries TRBV4-1 and TRBJ2-7; TCRdb's D call, TRBD1, is unchecked because there is no DNA. Per germline, CDR1 MGHRA and CDR2 YSYEKL. The CDR3 contains 15 residues. CDR3 loop: CASSHTQGFGYEQYF.

The CDR3 here is CASSLTLGSYEQYF. This chain connects TRBV28 to TRBJ2-7; with no DNA, the TCRdb D assignment of TRBD2 cannot be verified. The CDR3 has 14 residues. From germline, CDR1 is MDHEN and CDR2 SYDVKM.

The chain combines TRBV27 with TRBJ2-7; TCRdb's D gene call, TRBD2, goes unchecked for lack of DNA. Germline CDR1 reads MNHEY; CDR2 reads SMNVEV (reference sequence). This CDR3 contains 16 residues. The CDR3 sequence: CASSLRPTSGIYEQYF.

The J gene is TRBJ2-3, the V gene TRBV13; the TCRdb D gene call, TRBD2, has no DNA to confirm it. Per the germline V gene, CDR1 is PRHDT and CDR2 is FYEKMQ (reference sequence). The CDR3 is 16 amino acids. CDR3 protein: CASSLVWTSGTPKQYF.

The chain links TRBV20-1 to TRBJ2-7; TCRdb's D call of TRBD2 is untestable without DNA. The CDR3 sequence is 15 residues long. Germline V gene data show CDR1 as DFQATT and CDR2 as SNEGSKA (reference sequence). The CDR3 protein is CSARRTGLAGGEQYF.

J is TRBJ1-2 and V is TRBV20-1. This CDR3 has 13 residues. Germline V gene lookup returns CDR1 DFQATT and CDR2 SNEGSKA (reference sequence). The CDR3 reads CSPYTNRRGGYTF.

The chain combines TRBV28 with TRBJ2-3; TCRdb designates TRBD2, a call that cannot be tested without DNA. Germline V gene data show CDR1 as MDHEN and CDR2 as SYDVKM. The CDR3 is 13 residues long. The CDR3 loop reads CASSSIAGNTQYF.

This chain links TRBV20-1 with TRBJ1-1. CDR3 size: 15 residues. CDR1 is DFQATT, CDR2 SNEGSKA, per germline (reference sequence). The chain's CDR3 is CSARIGVSMNTEAFF.

The rearrangement joins TRBV27 to TRBJ2-7; TCRdb designates TRBD1, a call that cannot be tested without DNA. CDR1 and CDR2 from the germline V gene are MNHEY and SMNVEV (reference sequence). This CDR3 has 15 residues. The CDR3: CASSQRTGVAYEQYF.

V is TRBV20-1 and J is TRBJ2-5; TCRdb proposes TRBD2, but this gene call is untestable without DNA. The CDR3 length is 13 residues. Germline V gives CDR1 DFQATT, CDR2 SNEGSKA (reference sequence). CDR3 loop: CSIWRAAQETQYF.

V gene TRBV6-2 or TRBV6-3 combines with J gene TRBJ2-1. CDR1 and CDR2 (germline): MNHEY, SVGEGT. CDR3 size: 18 residues. CDR3 in amino acids: CASSYSKLRTEFYNEQFF.

This sequence joins TRBV3-1 and TRBJ1-6; without DNA, the TCRdb call of TRBD1 cannot be checked. This CDR3 has 15 amino acids. CDR1 and CDR2 (germline): LGHDT, YNNKEL (reference sequence). The CDR3 protein is CASSLMTGGNSPLHF.

The chain is built from TRBV19 and TRBJ2-1; TCRdb proposes TRBD1, but this gene call is untestable without DNA. Germline CDR1 is LNHDA and CDR2 is SQIVND (reference sequence). The CDR3 is made up of 15 amino acids. The chain's CDR3 is CASSIFGQGAYEQFF.

The chain combines TRBV18 with TRBJ2-1; the D call from TCRdb, TRBD2, cannot be confirmed without DNA. Germline CDR1 and CDR2: KGHSH and LQKENI. The CDR3 loop spans 14 amino acids. The CDR3 sequence: CASSPPTSNNEQFF. The complete variable domain, with remaining parts taken from reference TRBV18 and TRBJ2-1, reads NAGVMQNPRHLVRRRGQEARLRCSPMKGHSHVYWYRQLPEEGLKFMVYLQKENIIDESGMPKERFSAEFPKEGPSILRIQQVVRGDSAAYFCASSPPTSNNEQFFGPGTRLTVL.

The genes are TRBV28 and TRBJ1-6. Germline V gives CDR1 MDHEN, CDR2 SYDVKM. This CDR3 comprises 12 residues. The CDR3 sequence is CASSFENSPLHF. Variable domain in full (rest from reference TRBV28 and TRBJ1-6): DVKVTQSSRYLVKRTGEKVFLECVQDMDHENMFWYRQDPGLGLRLIYFSYDVKMKEKGDIPEGYSVSREKKERFSLILESASTNQTSMYLCASSFENSPLHFGNGTRLTVT.

The gene calls are TRBV28 and TRBJ2-4; there is no DNA to check the TCRdb D call of TRBD1. The germline V gene has CDR1 MDHEN and CDR2 SYDVKM. CDR3 length: 15 residues. CDR3 sequence reads: CASSLNRDGKNIQYF.

The chain has TRBV7-2 and TRBJ1-5. Germline assignment: CDR1 SGHTA and CDR2 FQGNSA. This CDR3 is built from 12 residues. CDR3 in amino acids: CASSPYNQPQHF.